These T cell receptor beta chains were read from a single sample in a study of CD4+ T cells in melanoma. The data were produced by immunoSEQ multiplex PCR, yet TCRdb's version contains in-frame clones alone and is incomplete. The profile shows 110,000 to 150,000 clones, about 90% of them singletons. The receptors originated from a human donor with melanoma. CDR3s include the opening cysteine and the closing phenylalanine or tryptophan. The D gene is left open where the match is weak. Size is omitted from some rows. Given values are once, few, many or a class for expanded clones.

clone size,J gene,D gene,V gene,CDR3 protein,CDR3 DNA
NA,TRBJ1-1,TRBD1,TRBV27,CASSLQTLNRGGDTEAFF,TGTGCCAGCAGTCTGCAGACGCTAAACAGGGGCGGAGACACTGAAGCTTTCTTT
NA,TRBJ1-6,NA,TRBV6-5,CASLPSGTDNSPLHF,TGTGCCAGCTTACCCTCCGGGACGGATAATTCACCCCTCCACTTT
NA,TRBJ1-1,NA,TRBV28,CASSWLSRGNTEAFF,TGTGCCAGCAGTTGGCTATCTCGGGGGAACACTGAAGCTTTCTTT
NA,TRBJ1-4,NA,TRBV2,CASRGQGVKGEKLFF,TGTGCCAGCAGAGGTCAGGGAGTTAAAGGTGAAAAACTGTTTTTT
NA,TRBJ2-5,NA,TRBV30,CAGTWAELRQETQYF,TGTGCCGGGACGTGGGCCGAACTAAGACAAGAGACCCAGTACTTC
NA,TRBJ2-7,NA,TRBV7-7,CASSPGPSYEQYF,TGTGCTAGCAGCCCGGGTCCTTCCTACGAGCAGTACTTC
NA,TRBJ2-7,TRBD1,TRBV5-1,CASAGQGQGIDEQYF,TGCGCCAGCGCCGGGCAGGGACAGGGTATCGACGAGCAGTACTTC
NA,TRBJ1-5,NA,TRBV18,CASSPIRDQPQHF,TGTGCCAGCTCACCAATCAGGGATCAGCCCCAGCATTTT
NA,TRBJ2-7,NA,TRBV6-5,CASSYSDRGYEQYF,TGTGCCAGCAGTTACTCCGACAGAGGCTACGAGCAGTACTTC
NA,TRBJ1-6,NA,TRBV11-2,CASIGGRTSGSPLHF,TGTGCCAGCATCGGGGGCCGGACCTCGGGGTCACCCCTCCACTTT
NA,TRBJ2-1,NA,TRBV7-9,CASSLSWNNEQFF,TGTGCCAGCAGCTTAAGCTGGAACAATGAGCAGTTCTTC
NA,TRBJ2-5,TRBD2,TRBV27,CASSLRAGGDRQETQYF,TGTGCCAGCAGTTTACGGGCGGGGGGCGATCGACAAGAGACCCAGTACTTC
NA,TRBJ1-1,TRBD1,TRBV13,CASSSATGGISEAFF,TGTGCCAGCAGTTCCGCGACAGGGGGAATCAGTGAAGCTTTCTTT
NA,TRBJ1-4,NA,TRBV19,CASSIDTSPGEKLFF,TGTGCCAGTAGTATAGATACAAGCCCGGGCGAAAAACTGTTTTTT
NA,TRBJ1-6,NA,TRBV2,CASSSRGFDNSPLHF,TGTGCCAGCAGTTCTCGGGGATTCGATAATTCACCCCTCCACTTT
NA,TRBJ2-5,NA,TRBV6-6,CASVYEGGLQETQYF,TGTGCCAGCGTGTATGAAGGGGGACTACAAGAGACCCAGTACTTC
NA,TRBJ2-2,TRBD2,TRBV7-2,CASSLQAGGGTGELFF,TGTGCCAGCAGCTTACAGGCGGGGGGTGGGACCGGGGAGCTGTTTTTT
NA,TRBJ1-2,TRBD1,TRBV5-4,CASSQLQGALGYTF,TGTGCCAGCAGCCAGCTACAGGGGGCGCTTGGCTACACCTTC
few,TRBJ1-6,TRBD1,TRBV19,CASSETGESPLHF,TGTGCCAGTAGTGAAACAGGGGAATCACCCCTCCACTTT
NA,TRBJ2-4,TRBD2,TRBV29-1,CSVEDVSGANKNIQYF,TGCAGCGTTGAAGATGTCAGCGGGGCGAATAAAAACATTCAGTACTTC
NA,TRBJ1-4,NA,TRBV6-4,CASLERPRQTNEKLFF,TGTGCCAGTCTGGAGCGACCGCGTCAAACTAATGAAAAACTGTTTTTT
NA,TRBJ2-1,TRBD2,TRBV5-1,CASSIPLAGAPDEQFF,TGCGCCAGCAGCATACCACTAGCGGGGGCCCCTGATGAGCAGTTCTTC
NA,TRBJ1-2,NA,TRBV9,CASSSLTGSYGYTF,TGTGCCAGCAGCTCCCTGACAGGTAGCTATGGCTACACCTTC
NA,TRBJ2-3,NA,TRBV18,CASSPPSTTDTQYF,TGTGCCAGCTCACCACCTAGCACCACAGATACGCAGTATTTT
NA,TRBJ1-3,NA,TRBV7-8,CASSLVWGSGNTIYF,TGTGCCAGCAGCTTAGTTTGGGGTTCGGGAAACACCATATATTTT
few,TRBJ2-7,TRBD1,TRBV29-1,CSVANRGADEQYF,TGCAGCGTTGCAAACAGGGGTGCGGACGAGCAGTACTTC
NA,TRBJ2-7,NA,TRBV2,CANKTPLGRSYEQYF,TGTGCCAACAAGACCCCACTAGGACGATCCTACGAGCAGTACTTC
NA,TRBJ2-7,TRBD1,TRBV5-4,CASSPGQGAPYEQYF,TGTGCCAGCAGCCCCGGACAGGGGGCCCCCTACGAGCAGTACTTC
NA,TRBJ2-3,TRBD1,TRBV5-1,CASSLGSGGTDTQYF,TGCGCCAGCAGCTTGGGTTCAGGGGGAACAGATACGCAGTATTTT
NA,TRBJ2-5,TRBD1,TRBV5-8,CASSLDRGTETQYF,TGTGCCAGCAGCTTGGACAGGGGAACGGAGACCCAGTACTTC
few,TRBJ2-2,NA,TRBV30,CAWSVWAGDTGELFF,TGTGCCTGGAGTGTATGGGCAGGGGACACCGGGGAGCTGTTTTTT
once,TRBJ1-2,NA,TRBV7-8,CASSRGEIYGYTF,TGTGCCAGCAGCCGAGGGGAGATCTATGGCTACACCTTC
NA,TRBJ2-3,NA,TRBV19,CASSPKTGRSTDTQYF,TGTGCCAGTAGTCCGAAGACCGGTCGTAGCACAGATACGCAGTATTTT
few,TRBJ1-4,TRBD1,TRBV10-3,CAISEIQGHDEKLFF,TGTGCCATCAGTGAGATACAGGGGCACGATGAAAAACTGTTTTTT
NA,TRBJ2-7,NA,TRBV18,CASKDGQTNEQYF,TGTGCCAGCAAAGATGGACAGACCAACGAGCAGTACTTC
NA,TRBJ2-1,NA,TRBV6-1,CASQGFDEQFF,TGTGCCAGCCAGGGTTTCGATGAGCAGTTCTTC
NA,TRBJ1-6,NA,TRBV4-1,CASSQVLAPLHF,TGCGCCAGCAGCCAAGTGTTAGCACCCCTCCACTTT
NA,TRBJ1-1,NA,TRBV6-1,CASSEGGAGGAEAFF,TGTGCCAGCAGTGAAGGGGGGGCCGGGGGGGCTGAAGCTTTCTTT
NA,TRBJ1-3,NA,TRBV5-1,CASSSTGLSGNTIYF,TGCGCCAGCAGCAGCACAGGGCTGTCTGGAAACACCATATATTTT
NA,TRBJ1-2,TRBD1,TRBV5-6,CASSLGETGALGGYTF,TGTGCCAGCAGCTTGGGGGAAACAGGGGCGCTGGGTGGCTACACCTTC
NA,TRBJ2-3,NA,TRBV5-1,CASGQGDTDTQYF,TGCGCCAGCGGGCAGGGAGACACAGATACGCAGTATTTT
NA,TRBJ1-1,NA,TRBV13,CASSLEGVNTEAFF,TGTGCCAGCAGCTTAGAGGGCGTGAACACTGAAGCTTTCTTT
NA,TRBJ2-7,TRBD1,TRBV7-3,CASSSKTGPYEQYF,TGTGCCAGCAGCTCCAAGACAGGGCCCTACGAGCAGTACTTC
NA,TRBJ2-2,NA,TRBV7-9,CASSVQGPPRHGELFF,TGTGCCAGCAGCGTACAGGGCCCACCAAGGCACGGGGAGCTGTTTTTT
NA,TRBJ2-7,NA,TRBV5-8,CASRETTEGGEQYF,TGTGCCAGCAGAGAGACGACCGAGGGAGGCGAGCAGTACTTC
NA,TRBJ2-1,TRBD1,TRBV5-1,CASSAGQGSYEQFF,TGCGCCAGCAGCGCGGGACAGGGGTCGTATGAGCAGTTCTTC
NA,TRBJ1-2,NA,TRBV6-1,CASRVLNIDGYTF,TGTGCCAGCAGGGTTCTAAATATTGATGGCTACACCTTC
NA,TRBJ1-1,TRBD1,TRBV19,CASSIDRDTEAFF,TGTGCCAGTAGTATTGACAGGGACACTGAAGCTTTCTTT
NA,TRBJ1-1,TRBD1,TRBV15,CATSRGEGQGSNTEAFF,TGTGCCACCAGCAGAGGGGAAGGACAGGGGTCAAACACTGAAGCTTTCTTT
NA,TRBJ2-3,TRBD2,TRBV5-1,CASSLAPSRGGGDTQYF,TGCGCCAGCAGCTTGGCCCCCTCTCGGGGGGGCGGGGATACGCAGTATTTT
once,TRBJ1-6,NA,TRBV27,CASSFGRGGSPLHF,TGTGCCAGCAGTTTCGGACGAGGAGGCTCACCCCTCCACTTT
NA,TRBJ1-1,NA,TRBV5-4,CASSPVGARREAFF,TGTGCCAGCAGCCCCGTGGGGGCTAGAAGGGAAGCTTTCTTT
NA,TRBJ2-3,NA,TRBV18,CASSPVGMRTDTQYF,TGTGCCAGCTCACCGGTGGGGATGCGCACAGATACGCAGTATTTT
NA,TRBJ2-2,TRBD2,TRBV6-5,CASRGLPNTGELFF,TGTGCCAGCAGGGGACTACCGAACACCGGGGAGCTGTTTTTT
NA,TRBJ1-1,NA,TRBV5-4,CASNREGLGTEAFF,TGTGCCAGCAACAGGGAGGGACTGGGCACTGAAGCTTTCTTT
NA,TRBJ2-3,NA,TRBV11-3,CASSLDTPDTQYF,TGTGCCAGCAGCTTAGACACGCCAGATACGCAGTATTTT
NA,TRBJ2-7,TRBD2,TRBV11-2,CASSPLGLAGGPYEQYF,TGTGCCAGCAGCCCCCTCGGGTTAGCGGGGGGACCCTACGAGCAGTACTTC
NA,TRBJ1-2,NA,TRBV6-5,CASSYRGSGYTF,TGTGCCAGCAGTTACAGAGGGAGCGGCTACACCTTC
NA,TRBJ1-6,NA,TRBV19,CASSSTGGENSPLHF,TGTGCCAGTAGTTCGACGGGGGGGGAGAATTCACCCCTCCACTTT
once,TRBJ1-5,NA,TRBV27,CASSLVGGGFQPQHF,TGTGCCAGCAGTTTAGTCGGAGGGGGGTTTCAGCCCCAGCATTTT